Shown below are 30 T cell receptor beta chains from a single sample sequenced in a study of T cell changes during pregnancy in multiple sclerosis. The data were produced by immunoSEQ multiplex PCR, yet TCRdb's version contains in-frame clones alone and is incomplete. The sample carries tens of thousands of clones, approximately 91% recorded once. Sequencing used peripheral blood, obtained before pregnancy. These receptors all come from a female donor with multiple sclerosis, enrolled in a pregnancy study.

This clone appeared once. This chain uses TRBV5-1 with TRBJ2-3, with TRBD2 identical over 7 bases. The length of the CDR3 is 15 residues. V lost 2 bases to trimming and J lost 6 bases; unmatched junction nucleotides: 9. CDR1 and CDR2 from the germline V gene are SGHRS and YFSETQ. CDR3 sequence: CASSLGGSRSDTQYF. In nucleotides, the CDR3 is TGCGCCAGCAGCTTAGGCGGGAGCCGGTCGGATACGCAGTATTTT.

The chain has TRBV19 and TRBJ1-1; D possibly corresponds to TRBD1 (6 bases). The V gene's germline CDR1 is LNHDA and CDR2 SQIVND (reference sequence). V was trimmed by 6 bases and J by 0 bases, leaving 11 bases between them. The CDR3 length is 14 residues. The CDR3: CASRTGYMNTEAFF. CDR3 nucleotide sequence: TGTGCCAGTAGGACAGGTTACATGAACACTGAAGCTTTCTTT.

This rearrangement joins TRBV7-8 to TRBJ2-7, with 9 nucleotides matching TRBD1. Trimming removed 5 bases from V and 3 bases from J; junction bases left unmatched: 20. The length of the CDR3 is 19 residues. CDR1 is SGHVS and CDR2 is FQNEAQ in the germline V gene. CDR3 coding DNA: TGTGCCAGCAGCCCACCTTCGGGACAGGGAATAGGTAGCGGCTACGAGCAGTACTTC. The encoded protein is CASSPPSGQGIGSGYEQYF.

The chain combines TRBV6-1 with TRBJ1-6, with 9 bases fitting TRBD1. The CDR3 length is 12 residues. After removal of 7 bases from V and 9 bases from J, the junction contained 1 base not matched to a gene. Germline CDR1 MNHNS, CDR2 SASEGT. The CDR3 region has the DNA TGTGCCAGCAAGGACAGGGGTTCACCCCTCCACTTT. The encoded protein is CASKDRGSPLHF.

This chain uses TRBV7-8 with TRBJ2-1; 15 nucleotides align to TRBD2. CDR1 and CDR2 from the germline V gene are SGHVS and FQNEAQ. The V and J ends lost 3 bases and 2 bases, in that order; junction bases with no gene match: 5. The CDR3 length is 18 residues. The CDR3 loop is CASSFLGTSGRTYNEQFF. DNA for the CDR3: TGTGCCAGCAGCTTCTTAGGGACTAGCGGGAGGACCTACAATGAGCAGTTCTTC.

The rearrangement joins TRBV30 to TRBJ2-6, with D possibly matching TRBD1 (5 bases). The CDR3 covers 14 residues. CDR1 and CDR2 (germline): GTSNPN, SVGIG (reference sequence). Trimming stripped 2 bases from V and 1 base from J, with 6 bases between. CDR3 in amino acids: CAWSSGSGANVLTF. CDR3 in DNA: TGTGCCTGGAGTTCAGGGTCTGGGGCCAACGTCCTGACTTTC.

The CDR3 bases are TGTGCCAGCAGCTTCGGGGACAGAAATTCACCCCTCCACTTT. Translating gives CASSFGDRNSPLHF. The chain has TRBV5-4 and TRBJ1-6; the match to TRBD1 covers 7 bases. The CDR3 extends over 14 amino acids. V lost 2 bases and J lost 7; bases outside the gene matches: 3. The germline V gene has CDR1 SGHNT and CDR2 YYREEE (reference sequence). Full variable domain (remainder filled in from reference TRBV5-4 and TRBJ1-6): ETGVTQSPTHLIKTRGQQVTLRCSSQSGHNTVSWYQQALGQGPQFIFQYYREEENGRGNFPPRFSGLQFPNYSSELNVNALELDDSALYLCASSFGDRNSPLHFGNGTRLTVT.

The J gene is TRBJ2-1, the V gene TRBV9, with 7 bases identical to TRBD2. This CDR3 has 15 amino acids. Per the germline V gene, CDR1 is SGDLS and CDR2 is YYNGEE. V shed 3 bases and J 0 bases; nucleotides not matched to a gene: 3. The CDR3 sequence is CASSAAGSSYNEQFF. CDR3 nucleotides: TGTGCCAGCAGCGCAGCGGGGAGCTCCTACAATGAGCAGTTCTTC.

The chain recombines TRBV10-3 with TRBJ2-1, with TRBD1 identical over 12 bases. CDR1 ENHRY and CDR2 SYGVKD come from the germline V gene. V lost 5 bases to trimming and J lost 6 bases; unmatched junction nucleotides: 11. There are 17 residues in the CDR3. The CDR3 coding sequence is TGTGCCATCAGTCCGGACGGGACAGGGGGCTTTGGCAATGAGCAGTTCTTC. Encoded protein: CAISPDGTGGFGNEQFF.

The chain links TRBV7-3 to TRBJ2-7; 8 nucleotides agree with TRBD1. Germline V gene data show CDR1 as SGHTA and CDR2 as FQGTGA. This CDR3 comprises 16 residues. V lost 0 bases and J lost 3; bases outside the gene matches: 7. The CDR3: CASSLTSTGGYYEQYF. CDR3 DNA: TGTGCCAGCAGCTTAACGAGTACAGGGGGATACTACGAGCAGTACTTC.

The V gene is TRBV13, the J gene TRBJ2-1; 7 bases map to TRBD2. The V gene's germline CDR1 is PRHDT and CDR2 FYEKMQ (reference sequence). The CDR3 extends over 17 amino acids. V lost 7 bases to trimming and J lost 4 bases; unmatched junction nucleotides: 16. The CDR3 nucleotides are TGTGCCAGCACCACACTAGCGTGGGGAGGGATTTACAATGAGCAGTTCTTC. Translated: CASTTLAWGGIYNEQFF.

The rearrangement links TRBV19 to TRBJ1-1, with D perhaps matching TRBD1 (6 bases). This CDR3 comprises 15 residues. The V gene's germline CDR1 is LNHDA and CDR2 SQIVND (reference sequence). V gave up 6 bases and J gave up 10 bases, with 24 bases separating them. CDR3 sequence: CASSQQGSAGGGAFF. For the CDR3, the DNA is TGTGCCAGTAGCCAACAGGGCTCCGCCGGCGGGGGAGCTTTCTTT.

The rearrangement joins TRBV5-1 to TRBJ1-1; 10 nucleotides line up with TRBD1. Germline V gene data show CDR1 as SGHRS and CDR2 as YFSETQ. This CDR3 is 14 amino acids long. V gave up 3 bases and J gave up 5 bases; unmatched junction bases: 4. The CDR3 here is CASSYRDRGTEAFF. As DNA, the CDR3 is TGCGCCAGCAGCTACCGGGACAGGGGTACTGAAGCTTTCTTT. Drawing the rest from reference TRBV5-1 and TRBJ1-1, the complete variable domain is KAGVTQTPRYLIKTRGQQVTLSCSPISGHRSVSWYQQTPGQGLQFLFEYFSETQRNKGNFPGRFSGRQFSNSRSEMNVSTLELGDSALYLCASSYRDRGTEAFFGQGTRLTVV.

The rearrangement links TRBV7-3 to TRBJ2-7; weak D call: TRBD1 (6 bases). V was clipped by 1 base and J by 0 bases, with 10 bases between them. The CDR3 is 15 residues long. Germline CDR1 and CDR2: SGHTA and FQGTGA. DNA for the CDR3: TGTGCCAGCAGCTTAAACGGCAGGGGCTCCTACGAGCAGTACTTC. Amino acid sequence: CASSLNGRGSYEQYF.

J is TRBJ2-7 and V is TRBV27; D might be TRBD2 (5 bases). Trimming took off 5 bases at V and 6 bases at J, with 17 bases between the two ends. Germline values: CDR1 MNHEY, CDR2 SMNVEV (reference sequence). This CDR3 is 14 amino acids long. CDR3 sequence: CASSQTARGSEQYF. For the CDR3, the DNA is TGTGCCAGCAGTCAAACCGCCCGGGGTTCCGAGCAGTACTTC.

This chain joins TRBV27 and TRBJ2-7; 8 bases map to TRBD2. The germline CDR1 and CDR2 sequences are MNHEY and SMNVEV (reference sequence). The CDR3 is 14 amino acids. V lost 4 bases to trimming and J lost 2 bases; unmatched junction nucleotides: 4. Here the CDR3 reads CASSSGGSPYEQYF. The DNA of the CDR3 is TGTGCCAGCAGTTCGGGAGGGTCCCCCTACGAGCAGTACTTC.

In DNA form, the CDR3 reads TGTGCCTGGAGTGTAGGGCAGGAAAAGGGGCCTGGGGCCAACGTCCTGACTTTC. Translation: CAWSVGQEKGPGANVLTF. The gene calls are TRBV30 and TRBJ2-6, with a weak D call TRBD1 (5 bases). Germline CDR1 and CDR2: GTSNPN and SVGIG (reference sequence). V was pared by 0 bases and J by 2 bases, with 17 bases between. The CDR3 loop spans 18 amino acids.

The rearrangement links TRBV30 to TRBJ2-7, with TRBD1 as a possible D gene (5 bases). From germline, CDR1 is GTSNPN and CDR2 SVGIG (reference sequence). The CDR3 spans 12 residues. V lost 5 bases and J lost 3, with 11 bases in between. The CDR3 sequence is CAWQGISYEQYF. The CDR3 DNA sequence: TGTGCCTGGCAGGGAATCAGCTACGAGCAGTACTTC.

The chain has TRBV18 and TRBJ1-2; TRBD1 agrees at 7 bases. The germline V gene encodes CDR1 KGHSH and CDR2 LQKENI. The CDR3 is 14 amino acids. J was trimmed by 7 bases and V by 2 bases; bases with no gene match: 7. The CDR3 spells CASSPKGGWSGYTF. CDR3 sequence (DNA): TGTGCCAGCTCACCAAAAGGGGGCTGGAGTGGCTACACCTTC.

This rearrangement joins TRBV7-2 to TRBJ1-1; D ambiguous. This CDR3 is built from 16 residues. The germline V gene has CDR1 SGHTA and CDR2 FQGNSA. V gave up 1 base and J gave up 4 bases, with 16 bases separating them. The CDR3 bases are TGTGCCAGCAGCTTAGAAGCAGGAACTCTGGGCACTGAAGCTTTCTTT. Protein product: CASSLEAGTLGTEAFF.

V usage is TRBV6-5 and J usage is TRBJ2-3, with TRBD2 matching 8 bases. The length of the CDR3 is 15 residues. V shed 2 bases, J shed 1 base, and the junction held 2 bases outside the gene matches. Germline lookup yields CDR1 MNHEY and CDR2 SVGAGI. The CDR3 coding sequence is TGTGCCAGCAGTTACCGGCGGGAGGGCACAGATACGCAGTATTTT. This codes for CASSYRREGTDTQYF.

This rearrangement joins TRBV10-2 to TRBJ1-1; perhaps TRBD1 as D (6 bases). In germline, CDR1 is WSHSY, CDR2 SAAADI. Trimming stripped 6 bases from V and 4 bases from J, with 12 bases between. The CDR3 has 13 amino acids. CDR3 region: CASSQGSGTEAFF. The CDR3, as DNA: TGCGCCAGCAGCCAGGGGTCGGGCACTGAAGCTTTCTTT.

The chain joins TRBV2 to TRBJ1-4; 9 bases fit TRBD1. From germline, CDR1 is SNHLY and CDR2 FYNNEI. The CDR3 spans 16 residues. J gave up 5 bases and V 6 bases, and 10 bases lay outside the gene matches. The CDR3 loop reads CASRTGQGTQNEKLFF. For the CDR3, the DNA is TGTGCCAGCAGAACGGGACAGGGAACCCAAAATGAAAAACTGTTTTTT.

This chain uses TRBV7-9 with TRBJ1-5; D unresolved. The CDR3 is 12 residues long. V shed 6 bases and J shed 7 bases, with 10 bases lying between them. Germline-derived CDR1 and CDR2 are SEHNR and FQNEAQ (reference sequence). The CDR3, as DNA: TGTGCCAGCAGTTACAGCGGGCAGCCCCAGCATTTT. Its translation is CASSYSGQPQHF.

The chain links TRBV7-9 to TRBJ1-1; no clear D gene. V was trimmed by 6 bases and J by 1 base, leaving 15 bases between them. CDR3 length: 15 amino acids. Germline V gene lookup returns CDR1 SEHNR and CDR2 FQNEAQ (reference sequence). CDR3 sequence (DNA): TGTGCCAGCAGAGAGAAGGCGGTTAAGAACACTGAAGCTTTCTTT. Protein product: CASREKAVKNTEAFF.

The CDR3 sequence is CAISQSGNTEAFF. In nucleotides, the CDR3 is TGTGCCATCAGCCAATCCGGGAACACTGAAGCTTTCTTT. The J gene is TRBJ1-1, the V gene TRBV10-3; the D is unclear. Germline values: CDR1 ENHRY, CDR2 SYGVKD. V lost 6 bases, J lost 1 base, and 9 bases lay in between. CDR3 length: 13 amino acids.

The genes are TRBV6-1 and TRBJ1-2; D gene unclear. The germline V and J ends were trimmed by 6 bases and 3 bases, with 8 bases remaining between them. CDR3 length: 12 residues. Looked up from germline, CDR1 is MNHNS and CDR2 is SASEGT. The CDR3 spells CASSRSYYGYTF. In nucleotides, the CDR3 is TGTGCCAGCAGCCGGAGCTACTATGGCTACACCTTC.

The CDR3 protein is CASSKGGAADTQYF. CDR3 sequence (DNA): TGTGCCAGCTCAAAAGGCGGGGCCGCAGATACGCAGTATTTT. V gene TRBV7-3 combines with J gene TRBJ2-3, with D possibly TRBD2 on 6 matching bases. The ends were cut back, 8 bases at V and 4 bases at J, with 16 bases in the middle. The germline gives CDR1 SGHTA, CDR2 FQGTGA. The CDR3 runs to 14 residues.

This sequence joins TRBV4-1 and TRBJ2-6; perhaps TRBD2 as D (5 bases). CDR3 length: 17 amino acids. Germline V CDR1 and CDR2: MGHRA, YSYEKL. V was trimmed by 4 bases and J by 0 bases, leaving 13 bases between them. This chain's CDR3 is CASSPLDWSSGANVLTF. The CDR3, as DNA: TGCGCCAGCAGCCCGTTGGACTGGAGCTCTGGGGCCAACGTCCTGACTTTC.

The chain employs TRBV5-1 and TRBJ2-7, with 7 bases identical to TRBD1. Trimming cost V 4 bases and J 3 bases; bases outside gene matches: 13. This CDR3 is built from 16 residues. Germline-derived CDR1 and CDR2 are SGHRS and YFSETQ. In DNA, the CDR3 is TGCGCCAGCAGCCGCTTCCCGGGACAGCAAAGCTACGAGCAGTACTTC. Encoded protein: CASSRFPGQQSYEQYF.